This T cell receptor beta chain is from a study of T cell repertoires in cytomegalovirus infection. In the study overall: In public TCR beta signatures, there were indications of both CMV infection and matching HLA type.

In regard to this clonotype: Its antigen is undetermined.

The ends were cut back, 11 bases at V and 0 bases at J, with 10 bases in the middle. From germline, CDR1 is SGHTA and CDR2 FQGNSA. CDR3 length: 12 residues. Whole-study findings and limits: Individuals carrying CMV plus the relevant HLA were identified by cumulative frequency of public TCR beta families. The response measured ex vivo was dominated by TCR beta clonotypes (HLA-C-restricted and CMV-specific).

Using its own MiXCR run on the reads, TCRdb lists one record per CDR3 protein. The sample has about 490,000 distinct CDR3 sequences, around 27% seen once. V usage is TRBV7-2 and J usage is TRBJ1-1; D not resolved. The receptor's source is a human donor in good health (CMV status not recorded). Some clones in this sample may be carry-over from other donors' samples. The sample was PBMCs. The CDR3 DNA follows: TGTGCCGGAGGGCGACTGAACACTGAAGCTTTCTTT. Protein: CAGGRLNTEAFF.